This entry is about one T cell receptor (beta chain). This entry is derived from a study of cytomegalovirus exposure and HLA in healthy donors. CDR3 length: 13 amino acids. Germline CDR1 reads SGHTA; CDR2 reads FQGTGA. V lost 1 base and J 1 base, leaving 4 bases between the germline ends. Primers: 60 Vbeta forward and 13 Jbeta reverse. Libraries were prepared by immunoSEQ multiplex PCR; TCRdb keeps only in-frame clonotypes and omits some of them. This sample has 150,000 to 200,000 clones; over 70% occur once, and the top ten carry roughly 1.4%. Specimen: PBMCs. The V gene is TRBV7-3, the J gene TRBJ1-1; D unclear. The sequence derives from a woman aged 25 to 39 in good health and CMV-seropositive. Here the CDR3 reads CASSLNGNTEAFF. CDR3 nucleotide sequence: TGTGCCAGCAGCTTAAACGGGAACACTGAAGCTTTCTTT.